Presented here are 13 T cell receptor beta chains from one specimen sequenced in a study of T-cell reconstitution after alpha-beta-depleted transplantation in children. Unique molecular identifiers were used to barcode this TCRbeta library. TCRdb redid the calling of the PCR reads with MiXCR, one entry per CDR3 protein. Among more than 400,000 distinct CDR3 sequences listed, over 9.5% were seen once. Here the sequenced sample was PBMCs, mostly from graft donor cells, taken 180 days after TCRalphabeta/CD19-depleted stem cell transplant. The receptors were gathered from a female patient between 2 and 15 years old who had a stem cell transplant for aplastic anemia, so the T cells may come from the graft donor.

This clonotype occurred a few times. The J gene is TRBJ2-1, the V gene TRBV6-1, with D possibly TRBD2 on 6 matching bases. Germline CDR1 MNHNS, CDR2 SASEGT. The CDR3 length is 15 residues. Trimming cost V 5 bases and J 3 bases, with 14 bases left between them. DNA for the CDR3: TGTGCCAGCAGTCTTATCGGGACTTTCTACAATGAGCAGTTCTTC. Protein sequence: CASSLIGTFYNEQFF.

The J gene is TRBJ2-1, the V gene TRBV7-3, with D perhaps TRBD2 (6 bases). Trimming took off 5 bases at V and 0 bases at J, with 11 bases between the two ends. Germline V gene data show CDR1 as SGHTA and CDR2 as FQGTGA. The CDR3 consists of 15 residues. The CDR3 loop reads CASSQSGDSYNEQFF. The CDR3 region has the DNA TGTGCCAGCAGCCAGTCGGGGGACTCCTACAATGAGCAGTTCTTC.

V gene TRBV12-3 or TRBV12-4 combines with J gene TRBJ2-7, with TRBD1 matching 9 bases. With V trimmed by 7 bases and J by 5 bases, 6 bases remained unmatched. This CDR3 has 13 residues. CDR3 coding DNA: TGTGCCAGCAATCCGGGACAGGGTGACGAGCAGTACTTC. This encodes CASNPGQGDEQYF.

This clonotype has a handful of counts. The chain combines TRBV6-1 with TRBJ1-6; weak D call: TRBD1 (6 bases). The CDR3 is 14 residues long. V gave up 6 bases and J gave up 7 bases, with 13 bases separating them. Germline loops: CDR1 MNHNS, CDR2 SASEGT. This chain's CDR3 is CASRRVDSNSPLHF. In nucleotides, the CDR3 is TGTGCCAGCAGGAGGGTGGACAGCAATTCACCCCTCCACTTT.

The table lists this clonotype with many counts. The chain carries TRBV12-3 or TRBV12-4 and TRBJ2-1, with TRBD1 matching over 7 bases. Trimming at V came to 6 bases and at J to 6 bases, leaving 8 bases not matched to a gene. The CDR3 covers 14 residues. CDR3 region: CASSLTGDGNEQFF. CDR3 nucleotide sequence: TGTGCCAGCAGCCTCACAGGGGATGGCAATGAGCAGTTCTTC.

This clonotype was detected many times. This chain uses TRBV5-1 with TRBJ2-7; tentatively, D is TRBD1 or TRBD2 (7 bases each). CDR1 SGHRS and CDR2 YFSETQ come from the germline V gene. V lost 1 base, J lost 1 base, and 12 bases lay in between. The CDR3 consists of 15 residues. This CDR3 is CASSLQGGASYEQYF. The CDR3 DNA follows: TGCGCCAGCAGCTTGCAGGGGGGGGCTTCCTACGAGCAGTACTTC.

V gene TRBV20-1 combines with J gene TRBJ2-1, with unresolved D. Germline CDR1 reads DFQATT; CDR2 reads SNEGSKA (reference sequence). The CDR3 covers 17 residues. Deletions cut 0 bases from V and 0 bases from J, with 15 bases between. DNA of the CDR3: TGCAGTGCTAGAGAAGCGAGCTCCCCCCACTCCTACAATGAGCAGTTCTTC. Amino acids: CSAREASSPHSYNEQFF.

This clonotype was counted only a few times. J is TRBJ2-7 and V is TRBV6-1; D gene uncertain. Between the trimmed V and J ends, which lost 1 base and 2 bases, there was a span of 15 bases. The CDR3 sequence is 16 residues long. The germline CDR1 and CDR2 sequences are MNHNS and SASEGT. The CDR3 region is CASSEGFTELTYEQYV. As DNA, the CDR3 is TGTGCCAGCAGTGAAGGGTTTACAGAACTAACCTACGAGCAGTACGTC.

The chain employs TRBV21-1 and TRBJ2-7; the D call of TRBD1 is as the table states it, not checked on the DNA. TRBV21-1 is flagged as a pseudogene. This CDR3 is built from 17 residues. The chain's CDR3 is CASGSTGAACTVNEQYV. The CDR3 nucleotides read TGTGCCAGCGGATCTACAGGGGCCGCTTGTACCGTTAACGAGCAGTACGTC.

This sequence joins TRBV6-2 or TRBV6-3 and TRBJ2-1; D remains unclear. Germline V lookup: CDR1 MNHEY, CDR2 SVGEGT. This CDR3 region has 16 residues. The ends were cut back, 5 bases at V and 7 bases at J, with 21 bases in the middle. The CDR3 nucleotides are TGTGCCAGCAGTCCTCACTCCATCTTTACTTTAAATGAGCAGTTCTTC. Protein product: CASSPHSIFTLNEQFF.

The rearrangement joins TRBV6-2 or TRBV6-3 to TRBJ2-7; D call uncertain. The V gene's germline CDR1 is MNHEY and CDR2 SVGEGT. Between the trimmed V and J ends, which lost 6 bases and 3 bases, there was a span of 12 bases. This CDR3 has 13 residues. CDR3 sequence reads: CASSQDANYEQYF. CDR3 sequence (DNA): TGTGCCAGCAGCCAGGACGCCAACTACGAGCAGTACTTC.

As concerns this clonotype: At one of its ends the junction is not consistent with the germline gene, which may arise from a read error. The rearrangement joins TRBV6-5 to TRBJ2-2; the D is unclear. The CDR3 totals 17 residues. The germline CDR1 and CDR2 sequences are MNHEY and SVGAGI. The CDR3 DNA reads as TGTGCCACCAGTTACTCGTTTATAGGGCGGCAACCCGGGGAGCTGTTTTTT. It is translated as CATSYSFIGRQPGELFF.

CDR3 nucleotide sequence: TGTGCCAGCAGTGCCCGTACGGGGGCCAACGTCCTGACTTTC. Amino acids: CASSARTGANVLTF. The rearrangement links TRBV12-3 or TRBV12-4 to TRBJ2-6; no clear D gene. V lost 5 bases and J lost 4, with 9 bases in between. This CDR3 spans 14 amino acids.